The 22 T cell receptor beta chains given below trace back to one sample, sequenced in a study of cytomegalovirus exposure and HLA in healthy donors. In the PCR, 60 Vbeta and 13 Jbeta primers were used. Data came from immunoSEQ multiplex PCR; TCRdb stores just in-frame clones and leaves some out. This repertoire shows over 150,000 clones, approximately 80% found once; its top ten account for around 2.8%. The source material was PBMCs. These TCRs come from a woman between 35 and 50 years old in good health and CMV-seropositive.

The chain recombines TRBV2 with TRBJ1-2, with 7 bases aligning to TRBD1. Germline loops: CDR1 SNHLY, CDR2 FYNNEI. Trimming removed 6 bases from V and 7 bases from J; junction bases left unmatched: 8. There are 13 residues in the CDR3. CDR3 DNA: TGTGCCAGCAGAGTAGAGGGGGCGGCTGGCTACACCTTC. It specifies CASRVEGAAGYTF.

This clone came up a few times. The rearrangement joins TRBV7-2 to TRBJ1-6, with a tentative D call TRBD1 (5 bases). The CDR3 is 15 amino acids. CDR1 and CDR2 from the germline V gene are SGHTA and FQGNSA. The germline V and J ends were trimmed by 1 base and 6 bases, with 10 bases remaining between them. In DNA form, the CDR3 reads TGTGCCAGCAGCTTAGAAGCAGGGCGTAATTCACCCCTCCACTTT. This encodes CASSLEAGRNSPLHF.

This clone was recorded only once. The chain couples TRBV2 to TRBJ2-1; 7 nucleotides align to TRBD2. The V and J ends lost 6 bases and 6 bases, in that order; junction bases with no gene match: 8. Germline CDR1 and CDR2: SNHLY and FYNNEI. The CDR3 totals 14 residues. CDR3 sequence (DNA): TGTGCCAGCAGACCCCCCGGGGGGACCAATGAGCAGTTCTTC. Encoded protein: CASRPPGGTNEQFF.

The V call is TRBV5-6, the J call TRBJ1-4; D call uncertain. The CDR3 loop spans 16 amino acids. The germline CDR1 and CDR2 sequences are SGHDT and YYEEEE. V was trimmed by 4 bases and J by 4 bases, leaving 17 bases between them. The CDR3 DNA sequence: TGTGCCAGCAGCCCGGGAGGAGGCAGTCTTAATGAAAAACTGTTTTTT. The encoded protein is CASSPGGGSLNEKLFF.

This chain links TRBV29-1 with TRBJ2-5; 13 bases agree with TRBD2. The CDR3 spans 19 residues. CDR1 is SQVTM, CDR2 ANQGSEA, per germline. The V gene end was trimmed by 1 base and the J gene end by 5 bases; junction bases not matched to a gene: 16. CDR3: CSVEGLRTSGSKGAETQYF. CDR3 DNA: TGCAGCGTTGAAGGTTTAAGGACTAGCGGGAGTAAGGGAGCGGAGACCCAGTACTTC.

The chain employs TRBV2 and TRBJ2-7, with 8 bases aligning to TRBD1. The CDR3 is made up of 15 amino acids. Germline lookup yields CDR1 SNHLY and CDR2 FYNNEI. The junction had 13 bases not matched to a gene; V was cut back by 8 bases and J by 4 bases. Here the CDR3 reads CASGTSGQGMYEQYF. Here the CDR3 DNA reads TGTGCCAGCGGGACGAGCGGACAGGGTATGTACGAGCAGTACTTC. Based on the CDR3 plus reference TRBV2 and TRBJ2-7, the full variable domain is EPEVTQTPSHQVTQMGQEVILRCVPISNHLYFYWYRQILGQKVEFLVSFYNNEISEKSEIFDDQFSVERPDGSNFTLKIRSTKLEDSAMYFCASGTSGQGMYEQYFGPGTRLTVT.

The gene calls are TRBV30 and TRBJ1-4; no clear D gene. The germline CDR1 and CDR2 sequences are GTSNPN and SVGIG (reference sequence). The CDR3 runs 14 residues. The V gene lost 4 bases and the J gene lost 4 bases, with 13 bases spanning the gap. The CDR3 region is CAWNSQAFNEKLFF. The CDR3 region has the DNA TGTGCCTGGAACTCGCAGGCGTTTAATGAAAAACTGTTTTTT.

A note on this clone: The junction and the germline gene differ at one end; a read error may be behind it. The gene calls are TRBV27 and TRBJ1-5, with unresolved D. The CDR3 has 13 residues. From germline, CDR1 is MNHEY and CDR2 SMNVEV (reference sequence). CDR3 amino acids: CAGSLYSNQPQHF. For the CDR3, the DNA is TGTGCCGGCAGTCTTTATAGCAATCAGCCCCAGCATTTT.

This chain connects TRBV5-1 to TRBJ1-2, with 7 bases aligning to TRBD1. The V gene end was trimmed by 1 base and the J gene end by 8 bases; junction bases not matched to a gene: 8. This CDR3 region has 14 residues. Germline assignment: CDR1 SGHRS and CDR2 YFSETQ. CDR3 in amino acids: CASSLPTGAEGYTF. In nucleotides, the CDR3 is TGCGCCAGCAGCTTGCCCACAGGGGCTGAAGGCTACACCTTC.

This chain links TRBV10-3 with TRBJ1-2; 8 nucleotides align to TRBD1. J lost 8 bases, V lost 0 bases, and 8 bases had no gene match. This CDR3 spans 15 amino acids. From germline, CDR1 is ENHRY and CDR2 SYGVKD. The CDR3 protein is CAISESGQGSGGYTF. The CDR3, as DNA: TGTGCCATCAGTGAGTCTGGACAGGGCTCGGGGGGCTACACCTTC.

The chain uses TRBV4-2 and TRBJ2-6; D unresolved. CDR3 size: 17 residues. CDR1 and CDR2 from the germline V gene are LGHNA and YNFKEQ. Trimming pared 1 base from V and 0 bases from J, leaving 10 bases between. The CDR3 loop is CASSQVKSYSGANVLTF. The CDR3 DNA reads as TGTGCCAGCAGCCAAGTAAAGAGCTACTCTGGGGCCAACGTCCTGACTTTC.

The chain employs TRBV5-4 and TRBJ1-4; 7 bases fit TRBD1. In germline, CDR1 is SGHNT, CDR2 YYREEE (reference sequence). The trim removed 1 base at V and 8 bases at J, leaving 11 bases unmatched. The CDR3 is made up of 16 amino acids. The CDR3 protein is CASSLWQGGGGEKLFF. As DNA, the CDR3 is TGTGCCAGCAGCTTGTGGCAGGGGGGAGGTGGGGAAAAACTGTTTTTT.

V gene TRBV18 combines with J gene TRBJ1-4; weak D call: TRBD1 (6 bases). Per germline, CDR1 KGHSH and CDR2 LQKENI. This CDR3 spans 13 amino acids. V lost 6 bases and J 6 bases, leaving 11 bases between the germline ends. The CDR3 DNA reads as TGTGCCAGCTCTCCTGGACAGTATGAAAAACTGTTTTTT. Translated: CASSPGQYEKLFF.

The chain is built from TRBV2 and TRBJ2-1, with D possibly matching TRBD1 (6 bases). Germline V CDR1 and CDR2: SNHLY, FYNNEI. The CDR3 is 14 residues long. Trimming left V 6 bases short and J 0 bases short, with 9 bases between. For the CDR3, the DNA is TGTGCCAGCAGATGGGACACCTCCTACAATGAGCAGTTCTTC. Translated, it gives CASRWDTSYNEQFF.

The genes are TRBV5-5 and TRBJ2-2, with 7 positions matching TRBD1. Unmatched junction bases numbered 8, after V lost 4 bases and J lost 8 bases. Per germline, CDR1 SGHKS and CDR2 YYEKEE (reference sequence). This CDR3 is 14 amino acids long. Written as DNA, the CDR3 is TGTGCCAGCAGCCCGGGACAGCTCCTAGGGGAGCTGTTTTTT. It codes for CASSPGQLLGELFF.

This clone was counted once. The J gene is TRBJ2-7, the V gene TRBV5-1; D may be TRBD2 (6 bases). This CDR3 contains 15 residues. The V gene lost 0 bases and the J gene lost 0 bases, with 10 bases spanning the gap. Germline V CDR1 and CDR2: SGHRS, YFSETQ. Here the CDR3 reads CASSLGLGDSYEQYF. The CDR3 nucleotides read TGCGCCAGCAGCTTGGGACTAGGAGACTCCTACGAGCAGTACTTC.

This clone was picked up a small number of times. The CDR3 DNA follows: TGTGCCAGCAGTGCCCAACCTGGCTCAGGGGTCTACGAGCAGTACTTC. This encodes CASSAQPGSGVYEQYF. V usage is TRBV25-1 and J usage is TRBJ2-7; perhaps TRBD1 as D (6 bases). Trimming took 4 bases from V and 3 from J, leaving 19 bases between them. The CDR3 runs 16 residues. Germline V gene sequence: CDR1 MGHDK, CDR2 SYGVNS.

V is TRBV5-1 and J is TRBJ2-1, with D perhaps matching TRBD1 (5 bases). Trimming removed 2 bases at V and 1 base at J, with 7 bases between. This CDR3 spans 14 amino acids. The germline CDR1 and CDR2 sequences are SGHRS and YFSETQ. CDR3 nucleotides: TGCGCCAGCAGCTTAAGGGGATCCTACAATGAGCAGTTCTTC. Protein: CASSLRGSYNEQFF.

The CDR3 DNA reads as TGTGCCAGCAGCTTGCGGGTGACAGGGGGCGCAGATACGCAGTATTTT. This translates into CASSLRVTGGADTQYF. The chain has TRBV5-6 and TRBJ2-3, with 10 positions matching TRBD1. The CDR3 spans 16 residues. After removal of 1 base from V and 4 bases from J, the junction contained 6 bases not matched to a gene. Germline V lookup: CDR1 SGHDT, CDR2 YYEEEE. The full variable domain, with the rest looked up from reference TRBV5-6 and TRBJ2-3, is DAGVTQSPTHLIKTRGQQVTLRCSPKSGHDTVSWYQQALGQGPQFIFQYYEEEERQRGNFPDRFSGHQFPNYSSELNVNALLLGDSALYLCASSLRVTGGADTQYFGPGTRLTVL.

This clone came up a few times. V gene TRBV12-5 combines with J gene TRBJ2-3; weak D call: TRBD1 (6 bases). Germline V gene lookup returns CDR1 LGHNT and CDR2 FRNRAP. V lost 9 bases and J 0 bases, leaving 10 bases between the germline ends. The CDR3 length is 13 residues. For the CDR3, the DNA is TGTGCTAGCGGGACATTGAGCACAGATACGCAGTATTTT. Translating gives CASGTLSTDTQYF.

Comments on this clone: The sample contains more than one DNA sequence encoding this CDR3. This sequence joins TRBV6-5 and TRBJ1-5; D uncertain. CDR1 and CDR2 (germline): MNHEY, SVGAGI. Trimming removed 3 bases from V and 0 bases from J, with 9 bases in between. The CDR3 covers 15 residues. This CDR3 reads CASSYRQDSNQPQHF. The CDR3 nucleotides read TGTGCCAGCAGTTATCGGCAGGATAGCAATCAGCCCCAGCATTTT.

The chain uses TRBV7-2 and TRBJ2-2; TRBD2 matches at 12 bases. V lost 1 base and J lost 0; bases outside the gene matches: 3. In germline, CDR1 is SGHTA, CDR2 FQGNSA. The CDR3 extends over 18 amino acids. In nucleotides, the CDR3 is TGTGCCAGCAGCTTAGAACTAGCGGGGGGCTCGAACACCGGGGAGCTGTTTTTT. This translates into CASSLELAGGSNTGELFF.